The T cell receptor beta chain under discussion was sequenced for a study of T cell responses to AZD1222 COVID-19 vaccine. Study summary: It was second doses at about 4 or about 12 weeks that were pooled. The study, taken as a whole, reports: Only a handful of individuals given AZD1222 were seropositive at baseline. Researchers took repertoire samples only after the peak T cell response had come.

Germline CDR1 SGHDT, CDR2 YYEEEE. V was pared by 4 bases and J by 7 bases, with 24 bases between. This CDR3 spans 17 amino acids. Remarks on this clone: Its antigen is undetermined.

Clones were sequenced by immunoSEQ multiplex PCR, and TCRdb holds only the in-frame ones, with some missing. The sample records 100,000 to 150,000 clones, 80% to 90% being singletons. Sequencing used peripheral blood, obtained on day 0 of AZD1222 vaccination. The source of this sequence is an adult in good health. This rearrangement joins TRBV5-6 to TRBJ2-1; the D gene is possibly TRBD1 (6 bases). The CDR3: CASSPLKLSRGWNEQFF. In nucleotides, the CDR3 is TGTGCCAGCAGCCCCCTAAAGTTGAGTAGGGGGTGGAATGAGCAGTTCTTC.